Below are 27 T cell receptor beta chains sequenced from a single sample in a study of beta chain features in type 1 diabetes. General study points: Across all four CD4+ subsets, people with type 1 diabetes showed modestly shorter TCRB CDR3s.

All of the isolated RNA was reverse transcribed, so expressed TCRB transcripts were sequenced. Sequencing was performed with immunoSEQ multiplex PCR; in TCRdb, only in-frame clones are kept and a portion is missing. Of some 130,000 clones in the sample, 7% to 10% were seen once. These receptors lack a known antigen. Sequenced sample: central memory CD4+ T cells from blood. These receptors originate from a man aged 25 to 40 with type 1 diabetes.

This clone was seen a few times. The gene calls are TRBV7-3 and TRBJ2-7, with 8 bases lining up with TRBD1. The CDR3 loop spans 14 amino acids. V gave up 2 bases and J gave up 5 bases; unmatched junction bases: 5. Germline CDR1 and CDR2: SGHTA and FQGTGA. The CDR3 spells CASSLLGTGDEQYF. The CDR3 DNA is TGTGCCAGCAGCTTACTGGGGACAGGCGACGAGCAGTACTTC.

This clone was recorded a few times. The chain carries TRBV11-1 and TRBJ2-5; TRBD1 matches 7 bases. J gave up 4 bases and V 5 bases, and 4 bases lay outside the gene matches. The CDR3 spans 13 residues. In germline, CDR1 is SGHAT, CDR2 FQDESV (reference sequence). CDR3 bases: TGTGCCAGCAGCCACCGGGACAGAGAGACCCAGTACTTC. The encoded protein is CASSHRDRETQYF.

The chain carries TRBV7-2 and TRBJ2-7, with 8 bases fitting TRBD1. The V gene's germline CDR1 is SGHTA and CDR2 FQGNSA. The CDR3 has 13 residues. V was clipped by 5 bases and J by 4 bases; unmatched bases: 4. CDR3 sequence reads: CASSRGQGYEQYF. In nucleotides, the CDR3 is TGTGCCAGCAGCCGTGGACAGGGATACGAGCAGTACTTC.

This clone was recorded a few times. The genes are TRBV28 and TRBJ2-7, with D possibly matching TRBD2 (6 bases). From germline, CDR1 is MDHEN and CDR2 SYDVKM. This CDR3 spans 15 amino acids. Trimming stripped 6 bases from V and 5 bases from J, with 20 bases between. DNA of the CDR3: TGTGCCAGCAGGCCTGGGACTTCTTTATCGCACGAGCAGTACTTC. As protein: CASRPGTSLSHEQYF.

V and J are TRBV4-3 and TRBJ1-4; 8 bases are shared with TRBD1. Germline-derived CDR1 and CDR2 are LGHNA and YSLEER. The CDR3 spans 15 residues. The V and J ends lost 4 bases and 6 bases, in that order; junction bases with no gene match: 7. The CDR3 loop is CASSLGQGGDEKLFF. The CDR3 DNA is TGCGCCAGCAGCCTAGGACAGGGCGGTGATGAAAAACTGTTTTTT.

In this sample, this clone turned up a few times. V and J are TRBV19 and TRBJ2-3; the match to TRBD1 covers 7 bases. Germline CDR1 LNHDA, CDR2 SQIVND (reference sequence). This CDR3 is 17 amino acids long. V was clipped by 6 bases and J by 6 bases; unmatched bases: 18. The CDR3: CASSPSRQGSSLDTQYF. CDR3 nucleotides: TGTGCCAGTAGCCCCTCACGACAGGGCTCTAGCCTTGATACGCAGTATTTT.

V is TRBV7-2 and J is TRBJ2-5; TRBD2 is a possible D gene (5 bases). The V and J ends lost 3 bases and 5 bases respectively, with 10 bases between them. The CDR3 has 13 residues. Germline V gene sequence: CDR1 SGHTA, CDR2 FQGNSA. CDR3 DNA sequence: TGTGCCAGCAGCTTCCGGGAAGGGGAGACCCAGTACTTC. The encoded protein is CASSFREGETQYF.

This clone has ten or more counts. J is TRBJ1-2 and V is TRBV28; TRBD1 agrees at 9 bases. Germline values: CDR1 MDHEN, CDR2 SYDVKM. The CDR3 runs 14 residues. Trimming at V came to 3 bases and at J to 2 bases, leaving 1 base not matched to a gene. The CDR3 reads CASSFDRGNYGYTF. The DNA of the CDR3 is TGTGCCAGCAGTTTCGACAGGGGGAACTATGGCTACACCTTC.

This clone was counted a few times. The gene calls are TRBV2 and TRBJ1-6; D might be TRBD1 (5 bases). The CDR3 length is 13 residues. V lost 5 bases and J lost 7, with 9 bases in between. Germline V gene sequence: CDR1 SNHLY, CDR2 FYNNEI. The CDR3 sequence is CASSIGANSPLHF. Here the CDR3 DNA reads TGTGCCAGCAGTATAGGGGCCAATTCACCCCTCCACTTT.

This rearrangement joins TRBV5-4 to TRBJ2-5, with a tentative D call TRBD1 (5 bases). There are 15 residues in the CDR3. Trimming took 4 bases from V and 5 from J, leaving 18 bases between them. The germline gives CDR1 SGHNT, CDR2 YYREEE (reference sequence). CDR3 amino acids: CASSLKKGAWETQYF. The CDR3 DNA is TGTGCCAGCAGCCTTAAGAAAGGGGCCTGGGAGACCCAGTACTTC.

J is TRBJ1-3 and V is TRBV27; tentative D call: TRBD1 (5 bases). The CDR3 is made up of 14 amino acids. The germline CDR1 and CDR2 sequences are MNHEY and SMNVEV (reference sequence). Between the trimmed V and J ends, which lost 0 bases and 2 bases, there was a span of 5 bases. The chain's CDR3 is CASSLSGAGNTIYF. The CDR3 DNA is TGTGCCAGCAGTTTATCAGGGGCTGGAAACACCATATATTTT.

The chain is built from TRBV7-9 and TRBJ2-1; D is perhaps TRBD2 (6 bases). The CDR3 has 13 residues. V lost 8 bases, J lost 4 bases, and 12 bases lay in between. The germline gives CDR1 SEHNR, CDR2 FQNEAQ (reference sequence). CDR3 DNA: TGTGCCAGCGGGCCAGGAGGGTACAATGAGCAGTTCTTC. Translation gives CASGPGGYNEQFF.

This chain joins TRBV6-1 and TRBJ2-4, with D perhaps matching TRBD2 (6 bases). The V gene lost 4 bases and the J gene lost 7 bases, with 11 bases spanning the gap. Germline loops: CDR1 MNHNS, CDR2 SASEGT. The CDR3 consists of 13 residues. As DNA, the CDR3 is TGTGCCAGCAGTGTTGAGGGGAGGAACATTCAGTACTTC. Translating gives CASSVEGRNIQYF.

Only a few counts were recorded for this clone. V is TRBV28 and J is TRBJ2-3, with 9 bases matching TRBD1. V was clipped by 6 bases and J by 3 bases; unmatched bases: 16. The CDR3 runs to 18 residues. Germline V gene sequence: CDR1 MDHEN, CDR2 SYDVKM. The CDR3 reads CASSSVLRQGVSTDTQYF. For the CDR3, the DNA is TGTGCCAGCAGCTCCGTGTTGAGACAGGGGGTATCGACAGATACGCAGTATTTT. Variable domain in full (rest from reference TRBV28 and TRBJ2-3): DVKVTQSSRYLVKRTGEKVFLECVQDMDHENMFWYRQDPGLGLRLIYFSYDVKMKEKGDIPEGYSVSREKKERFSLILESASTNQTSMYLCASSSVLRQGVSTDTQYFGPGTRLTVL.

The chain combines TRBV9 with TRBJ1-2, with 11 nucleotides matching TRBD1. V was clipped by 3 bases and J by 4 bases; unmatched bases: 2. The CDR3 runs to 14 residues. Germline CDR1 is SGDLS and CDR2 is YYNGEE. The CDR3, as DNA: TGTGCCAGCAGCGGGGGACAGGGGGTCTATGGCTACACCTTC. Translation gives CASSGGQGVYGYTF.

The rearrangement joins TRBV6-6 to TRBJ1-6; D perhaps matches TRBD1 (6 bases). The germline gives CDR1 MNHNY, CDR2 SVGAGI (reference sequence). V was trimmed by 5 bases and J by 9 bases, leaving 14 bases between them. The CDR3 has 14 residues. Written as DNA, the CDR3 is TGTGCCAGCAGTATCCGACAGGATAGTTCACCCCTCCACTTT. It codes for CASSIRQDSSPLHF.

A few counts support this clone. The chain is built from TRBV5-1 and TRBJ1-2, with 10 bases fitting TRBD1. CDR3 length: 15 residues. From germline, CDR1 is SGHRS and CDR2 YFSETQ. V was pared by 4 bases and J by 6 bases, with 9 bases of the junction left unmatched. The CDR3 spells CASSPGQGLLDGYTF. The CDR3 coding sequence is TGCGCCAGCAGCCCGGGACAGGGGTTGTTGGATGGCTACACCTTC.

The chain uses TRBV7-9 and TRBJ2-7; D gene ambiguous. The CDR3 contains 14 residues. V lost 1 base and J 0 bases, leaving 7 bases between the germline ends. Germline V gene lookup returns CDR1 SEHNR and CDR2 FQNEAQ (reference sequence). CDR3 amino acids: CASSLEYYSYEQYF. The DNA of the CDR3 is TGTGCCAGCAGCTTAGAGTACTACTCCTACGAGCAGTACTTC.

As DNA, the CDR3 is TGTGCCAGCAGCTTGGGGCAGGGACAGGGATACTATGGCTACACCTTC. Its protein product is CASSLGQGQGYYGYTF. The chain joins TRBV5-4 to TRBJ1-2; 9 nucleotides agree with TRBD1. CDR3 length equals 16 residues. J lost 3 bases, V lost 0 bases, and 6 bases had no gene match. Germline assignment: CDR1 SGHNT and CDR2 YYREEE (reference sequence).

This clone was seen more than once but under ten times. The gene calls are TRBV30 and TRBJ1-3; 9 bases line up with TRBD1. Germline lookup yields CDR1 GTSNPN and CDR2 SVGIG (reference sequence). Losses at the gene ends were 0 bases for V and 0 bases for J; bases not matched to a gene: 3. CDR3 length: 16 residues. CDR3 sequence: CAWSVPDRGSGNTIYF. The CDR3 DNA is TGTGCCTGGAGTGTACCGGACAGGGGCTCTGGAAACACCATATATTTT.

The CDR3 DNA sequence: TGCGCCAGCAGCCAAAATGGAGGGGTCCTGGCCAACGTCCTGACTTTC. Translated, it gives CASSQNGGVLANVLTF. The V call is TRBV4-3, the J call TRBJ2-6, with D possibly matching TRBD2 (6 bases). Germline V lookup: CDR1 LGHNA, CDR2 YSLEER. V was clipped by 2 bases and J by 6 bases, with 14 bases between them. This CDR3 region has 16 residues.

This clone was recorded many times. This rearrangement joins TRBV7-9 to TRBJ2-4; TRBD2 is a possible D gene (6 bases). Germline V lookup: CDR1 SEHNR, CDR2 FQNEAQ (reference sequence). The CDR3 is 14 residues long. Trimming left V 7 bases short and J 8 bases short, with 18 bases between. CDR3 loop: CASTSLASVDIQYF. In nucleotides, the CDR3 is TGTGCCAGCACCTCCCTAGCGTCTGTGGACATTCAGTACTTC.

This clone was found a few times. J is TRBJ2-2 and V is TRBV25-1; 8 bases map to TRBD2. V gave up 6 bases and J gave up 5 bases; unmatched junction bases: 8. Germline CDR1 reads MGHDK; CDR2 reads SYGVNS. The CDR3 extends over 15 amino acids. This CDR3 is CASSSRGGGTGELFF. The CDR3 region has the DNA TGTGCCAGCAGCTCTCGGGGGGGCGGTACCGGGGAGCTGTTTTTT.

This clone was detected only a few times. This CDR3 reads CASRPRDRSDSPLHF. The CDR3 DNA reads TGTGCCAGCAGACCGAGAGACAGGTCGGATTCACCCCTCCACTTT. The rearrangement links TRBV7-9 to TRBJ1-6; D might be TRBD1 (6 bases). This CDR3 has 15 amino acids. The V end was cut by 6 bases, the J end by 8 bases, with 17 bases between. In germline, CDR1 is SEHNR, CDR2 FQNEAQ (reference sequence).

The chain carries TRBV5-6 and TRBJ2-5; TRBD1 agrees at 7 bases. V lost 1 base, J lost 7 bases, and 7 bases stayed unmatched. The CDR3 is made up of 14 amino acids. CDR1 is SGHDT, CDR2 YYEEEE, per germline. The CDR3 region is CASSLRGPEATQYF. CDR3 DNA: TGTGCCAGCAGCTTGAGGGGGCCGGAGGCGACCCAGTACTTC.

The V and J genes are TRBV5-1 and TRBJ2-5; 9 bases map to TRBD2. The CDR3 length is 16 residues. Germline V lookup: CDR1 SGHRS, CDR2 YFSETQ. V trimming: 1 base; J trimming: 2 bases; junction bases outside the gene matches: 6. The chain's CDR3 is CASSLRGGGGQETQYF. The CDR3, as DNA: TGCGCCAGCAGCTTGAGAGGCGGGGGGGGACAAGAGACCCAGTACTTC.

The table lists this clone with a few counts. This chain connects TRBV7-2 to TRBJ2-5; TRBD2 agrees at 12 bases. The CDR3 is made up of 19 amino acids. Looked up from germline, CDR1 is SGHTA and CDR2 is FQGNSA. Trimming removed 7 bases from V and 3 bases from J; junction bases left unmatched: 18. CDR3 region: CASIPGSTSGGSPKETQYF. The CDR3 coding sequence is TGTGCCAGCATCCCGGGGTCCACTAGCGGGGGGTCTCCCAAAGAGACCCAGTACTTC.